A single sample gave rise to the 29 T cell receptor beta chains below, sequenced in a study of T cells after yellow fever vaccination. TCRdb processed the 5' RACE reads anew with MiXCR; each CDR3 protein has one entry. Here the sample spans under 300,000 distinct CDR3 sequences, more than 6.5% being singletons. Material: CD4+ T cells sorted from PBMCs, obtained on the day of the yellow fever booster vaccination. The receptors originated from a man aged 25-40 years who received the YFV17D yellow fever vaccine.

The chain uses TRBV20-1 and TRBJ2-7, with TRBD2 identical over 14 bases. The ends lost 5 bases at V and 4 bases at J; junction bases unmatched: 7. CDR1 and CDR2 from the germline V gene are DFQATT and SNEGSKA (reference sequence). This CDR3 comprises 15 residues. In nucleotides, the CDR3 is TGCAGTGCTCTGCGACTAGCGGGAGGGGTATACGAGCAGTACTTC. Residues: CSALRLAGGVYEQYF.

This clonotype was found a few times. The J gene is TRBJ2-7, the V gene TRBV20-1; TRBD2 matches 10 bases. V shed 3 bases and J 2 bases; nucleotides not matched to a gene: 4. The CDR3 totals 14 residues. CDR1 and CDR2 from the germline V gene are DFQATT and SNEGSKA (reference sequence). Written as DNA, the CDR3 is TGCAGTGCTAGCTTAGCGGGAGGCACCTACGAGCAGTACTTC. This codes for CSASLAGGTYEQYF.

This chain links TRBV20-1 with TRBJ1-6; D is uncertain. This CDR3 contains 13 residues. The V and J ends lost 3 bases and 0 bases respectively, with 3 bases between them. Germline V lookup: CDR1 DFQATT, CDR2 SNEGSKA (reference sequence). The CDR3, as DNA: TGCAGTGCTAGGGTCTCCTATAATTCACCCCTCCACTTT. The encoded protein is CSARVSYNSPLHF.

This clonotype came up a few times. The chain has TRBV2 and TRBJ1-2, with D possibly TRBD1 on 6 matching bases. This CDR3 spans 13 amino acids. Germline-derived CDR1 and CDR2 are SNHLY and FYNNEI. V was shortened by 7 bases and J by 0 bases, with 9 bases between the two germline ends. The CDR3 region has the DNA TGTGCCAGCATCAGGGGTCCTAACTATGGCTACACCTTC. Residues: CASIRGPNYGYTF.

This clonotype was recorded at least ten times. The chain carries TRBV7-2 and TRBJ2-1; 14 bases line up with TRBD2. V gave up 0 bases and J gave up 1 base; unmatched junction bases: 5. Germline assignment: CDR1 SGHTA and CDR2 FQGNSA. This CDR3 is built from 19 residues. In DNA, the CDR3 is TGTGCCAGCAGCTTAGCTAGGAGACTAGCGGGAGGGTCCTACAATGAGCAGTTCTTC. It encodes CASSLARRLAGGSYNEQFF. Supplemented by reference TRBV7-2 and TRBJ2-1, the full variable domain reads GAGVSQSPSNKVTEKGKDVELRCDPISGHTALYWYRQSLGQGLEFLIYFQGNSAPDKSGLPSDRFSAERTGGSVSTLTIQRTQQEDSAVYLCASSLARRLAGGSYNEQFFGPGTRLTVL.

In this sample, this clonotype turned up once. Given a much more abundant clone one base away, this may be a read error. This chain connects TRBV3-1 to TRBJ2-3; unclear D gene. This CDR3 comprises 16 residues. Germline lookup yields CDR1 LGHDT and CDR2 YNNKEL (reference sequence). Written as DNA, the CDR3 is TGTGGCAGCAGCCAAGAGAACGGATGGTACACAGATACGCAGTATTTT. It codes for CGSSQENGWYTDTQYF.

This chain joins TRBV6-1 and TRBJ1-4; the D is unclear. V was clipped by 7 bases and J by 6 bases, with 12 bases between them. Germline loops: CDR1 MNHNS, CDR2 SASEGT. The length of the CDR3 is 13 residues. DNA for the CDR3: TGTGCCAGCAAGGAGAACGCCGATGAAAAACTGTTTTTT. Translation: CASKENADEKLFF.

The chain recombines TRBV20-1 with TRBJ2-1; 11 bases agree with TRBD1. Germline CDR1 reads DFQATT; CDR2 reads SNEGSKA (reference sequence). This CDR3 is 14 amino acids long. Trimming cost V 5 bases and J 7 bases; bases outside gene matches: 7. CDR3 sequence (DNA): TGCAGTGCTTCGGGACAGGGGGAAGGAAATGAGCAGTTCTTC. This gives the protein CSASGQGEGNEQFF.

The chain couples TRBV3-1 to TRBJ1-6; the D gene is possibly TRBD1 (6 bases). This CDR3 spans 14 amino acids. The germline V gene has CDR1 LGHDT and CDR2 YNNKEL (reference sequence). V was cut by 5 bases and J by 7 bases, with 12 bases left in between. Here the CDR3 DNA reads TGTGCCAGCAGCGCCGGACAGTCGAATTCACCCCTCCACTTT. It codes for CASSAGQSNSPLHF.

This CDR3 reads CASRNNRASYNEQFF. The CDR3 DNA is TGTGCCAGCAGAAACAACAGGGCATCCTACAATGAGCAGTTCTTC. This chain connects TRBV27 to TRBJ2-1, with a weak D call TRBD1 (6 bases). CDR1 and CDR2 from the germline V gene are MNHEY and SMNVEV (reference sequence). The CDR3 contains 15 residues. Trimming removed 6 bases from V and 1 base from J, with 13 bases in between.

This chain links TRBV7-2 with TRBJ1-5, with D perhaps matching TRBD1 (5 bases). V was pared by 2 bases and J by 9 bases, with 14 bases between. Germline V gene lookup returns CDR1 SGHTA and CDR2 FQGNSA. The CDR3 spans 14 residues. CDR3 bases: TGTGCCAGCAGCTTATCGGAGGGGACGAGGCCCCAGCATTTT. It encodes CASSLSEGTRPQHF.

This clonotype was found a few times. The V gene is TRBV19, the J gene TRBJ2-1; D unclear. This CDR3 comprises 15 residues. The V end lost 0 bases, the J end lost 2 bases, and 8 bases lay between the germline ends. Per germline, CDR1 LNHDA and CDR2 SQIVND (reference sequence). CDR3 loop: CASSIERVTYNEQFF. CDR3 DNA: TGTGCCAGTAGTATAGAAAGAGTAACCTACAATGAGCAGTTCTTC.

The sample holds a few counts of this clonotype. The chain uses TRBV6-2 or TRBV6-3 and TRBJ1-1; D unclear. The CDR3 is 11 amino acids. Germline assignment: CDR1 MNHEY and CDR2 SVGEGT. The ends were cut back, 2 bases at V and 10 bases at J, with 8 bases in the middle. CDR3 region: CASSYDLGAFF. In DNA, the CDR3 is TGTGCCAGCAGTTACGACTTAGGAGCTTTCTTT.

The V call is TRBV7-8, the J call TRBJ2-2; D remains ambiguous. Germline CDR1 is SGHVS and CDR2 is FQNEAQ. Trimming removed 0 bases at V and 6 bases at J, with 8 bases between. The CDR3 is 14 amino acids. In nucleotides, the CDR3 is TGTGCCAGCAGCTTAGCGGTATCGGCCGGGGAGCTGTTTTTT. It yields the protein CASSLAVSAGELFF.

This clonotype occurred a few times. Here the CDR3 DNA reads TGTGCCAGTAGTATTATGACAGGGGAAAGAAACACCATATATTTT. This gives the protein CASSIMTGERNTIYF. V and J are TRBV19 and TRBJ1-3, with 8 bases that match TRBD1. The trim removed 3 bases at V and 5 bases at J, leaving 6 bases unmatched. Per germline, CDR1 LNHDA and CDR2 SQIVND (reference sequence). The CDR3 is 15 residues long.

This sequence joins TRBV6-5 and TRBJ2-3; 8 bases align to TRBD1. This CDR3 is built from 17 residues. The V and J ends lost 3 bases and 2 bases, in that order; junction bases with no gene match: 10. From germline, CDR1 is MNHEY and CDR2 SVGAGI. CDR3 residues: CASSYGPGQANTDTQYF. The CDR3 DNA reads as TGTGCCAGCAGTTATGGGCCGGGACAGGCGAACACAGATACGCAGTATTTT.

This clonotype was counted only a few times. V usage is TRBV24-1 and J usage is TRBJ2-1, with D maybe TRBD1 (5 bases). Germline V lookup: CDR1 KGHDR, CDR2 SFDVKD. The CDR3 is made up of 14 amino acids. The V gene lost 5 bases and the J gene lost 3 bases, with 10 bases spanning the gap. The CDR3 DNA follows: TGTGCCACCAGTGGTGGGGCCAACTACAATGAGCAGTTCTTC. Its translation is CATSGGANYNEQFF.

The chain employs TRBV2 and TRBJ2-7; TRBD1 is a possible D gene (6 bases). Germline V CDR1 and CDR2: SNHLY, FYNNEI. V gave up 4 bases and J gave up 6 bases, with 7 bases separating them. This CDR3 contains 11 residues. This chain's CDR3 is CASSGTVEQYF. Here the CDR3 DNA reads TGTGCCAGCAGTGGGACAGTCGAGCAGTACTTC.

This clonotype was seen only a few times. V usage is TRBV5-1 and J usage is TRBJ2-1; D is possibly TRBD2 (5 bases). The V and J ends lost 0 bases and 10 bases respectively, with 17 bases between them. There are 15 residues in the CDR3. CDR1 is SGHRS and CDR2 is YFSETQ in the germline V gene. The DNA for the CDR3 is TGCGCCAGCAGCTTGGCCGCGGAGATAGAGGGAGAGCAGTTCTTC. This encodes CASSLAAEIEGEQFF.

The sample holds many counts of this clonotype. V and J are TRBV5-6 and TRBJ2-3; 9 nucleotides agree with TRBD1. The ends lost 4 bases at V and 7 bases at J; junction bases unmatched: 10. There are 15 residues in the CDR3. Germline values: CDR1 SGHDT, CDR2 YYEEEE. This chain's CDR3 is CASSPRDRVGYTQYF. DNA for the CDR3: TGTGCCAGCAGCCCCAGGGACAGGGTCGGATATACGCAGTATTTT.

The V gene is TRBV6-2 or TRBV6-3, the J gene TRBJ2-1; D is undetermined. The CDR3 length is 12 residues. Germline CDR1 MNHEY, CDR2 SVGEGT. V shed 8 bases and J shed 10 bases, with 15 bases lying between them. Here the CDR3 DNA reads TGTGCCAGCTTGTCTTTCGCGCGCGAGCAGTTCTTC. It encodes CASLSFAREQFF.

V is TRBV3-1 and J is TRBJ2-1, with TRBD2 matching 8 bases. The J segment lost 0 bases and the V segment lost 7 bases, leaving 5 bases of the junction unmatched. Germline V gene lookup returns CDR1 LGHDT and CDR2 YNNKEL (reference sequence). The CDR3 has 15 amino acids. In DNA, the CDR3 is TGTGCCAGCATCGCAAGCGGGAGCTCCTACAATGAGCAGTTCTTC. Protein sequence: CASIASGSSYNEQFF.

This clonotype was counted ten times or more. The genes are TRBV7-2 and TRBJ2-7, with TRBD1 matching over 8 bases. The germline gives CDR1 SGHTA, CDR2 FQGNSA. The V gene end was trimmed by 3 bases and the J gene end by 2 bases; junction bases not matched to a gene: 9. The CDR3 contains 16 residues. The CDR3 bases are TGTGCCAGCAGCTTTGCAGGGGGCATGCAAACCTACGAGCAGTACTTC. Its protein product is CASSFAGGMQTYEQYF.

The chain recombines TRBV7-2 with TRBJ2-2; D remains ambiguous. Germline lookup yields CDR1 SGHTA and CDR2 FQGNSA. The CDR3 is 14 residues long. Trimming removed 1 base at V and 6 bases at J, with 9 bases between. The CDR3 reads CASSLGGVAGELFF. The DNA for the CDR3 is TGTGCCAGCAGCTTAGGGGGTGTGGCCGGGGAGCTGTTTTTT. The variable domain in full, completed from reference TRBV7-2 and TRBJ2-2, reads GAGVSQSPSNKVTEKGKDVELRCDPISGHTALYWYRQSLGQGLEFLIYFQGNSAPDKSGLPSDRFSAERTGGSVSTLTIQRTQQEDSAVYLCASSLGGVAGELFFGEGSRLTVL.

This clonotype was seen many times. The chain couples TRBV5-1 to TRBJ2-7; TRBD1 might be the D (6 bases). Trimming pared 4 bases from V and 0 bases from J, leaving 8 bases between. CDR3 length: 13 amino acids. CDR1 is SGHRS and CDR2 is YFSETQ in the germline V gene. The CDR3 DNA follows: TGCGCCAGCAGCGAAGGGGGCTCCTACGAGCAGTACTTC. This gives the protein CASSEGGSYEQYF.

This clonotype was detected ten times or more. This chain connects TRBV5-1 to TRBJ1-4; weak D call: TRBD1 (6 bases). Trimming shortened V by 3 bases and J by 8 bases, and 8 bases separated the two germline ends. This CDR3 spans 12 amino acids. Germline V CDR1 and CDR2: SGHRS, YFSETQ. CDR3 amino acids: CASSSQGEKLFF. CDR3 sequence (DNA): TGCGCCAGCAGCTCACAGGGAGAAAAACTGTTTTTT.

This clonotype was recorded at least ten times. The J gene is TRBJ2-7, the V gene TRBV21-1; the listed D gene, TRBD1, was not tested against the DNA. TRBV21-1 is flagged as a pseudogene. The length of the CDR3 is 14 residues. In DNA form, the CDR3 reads TGTGCCAGCAGCAATGGGGGAAAGTCCTACGAGCAGTACTTC. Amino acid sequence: CASSNGGKSYEQYF.

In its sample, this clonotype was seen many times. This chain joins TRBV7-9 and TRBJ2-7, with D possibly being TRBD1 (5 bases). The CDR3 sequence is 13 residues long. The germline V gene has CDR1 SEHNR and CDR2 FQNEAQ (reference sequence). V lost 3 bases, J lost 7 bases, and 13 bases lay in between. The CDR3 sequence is CASSFETVSEQYF. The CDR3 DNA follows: TGTGCCAGCAGCTTTGAGACAGTAAGTGAGCAGTACTTC.

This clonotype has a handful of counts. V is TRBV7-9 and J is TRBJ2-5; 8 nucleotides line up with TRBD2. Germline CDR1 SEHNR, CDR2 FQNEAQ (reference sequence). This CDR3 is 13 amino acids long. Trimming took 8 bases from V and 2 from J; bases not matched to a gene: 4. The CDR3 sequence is CASVAGGQETQYF. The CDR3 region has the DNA TGTGCCAGCGTCGCGGGGGGACAAGAGACCCAGTACTTC.